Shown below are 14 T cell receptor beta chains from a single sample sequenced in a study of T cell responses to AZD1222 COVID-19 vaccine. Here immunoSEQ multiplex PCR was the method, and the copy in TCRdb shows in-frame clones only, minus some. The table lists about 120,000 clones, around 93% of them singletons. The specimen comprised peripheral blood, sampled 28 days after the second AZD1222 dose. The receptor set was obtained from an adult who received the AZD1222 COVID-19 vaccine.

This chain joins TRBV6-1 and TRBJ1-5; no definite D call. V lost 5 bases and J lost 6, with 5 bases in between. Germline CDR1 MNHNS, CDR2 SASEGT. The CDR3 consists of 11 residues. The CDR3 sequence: CASSLGQPQHF. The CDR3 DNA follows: TGTGCCAGCAGTTTAGGTCAGCCCCAGCATTTT.

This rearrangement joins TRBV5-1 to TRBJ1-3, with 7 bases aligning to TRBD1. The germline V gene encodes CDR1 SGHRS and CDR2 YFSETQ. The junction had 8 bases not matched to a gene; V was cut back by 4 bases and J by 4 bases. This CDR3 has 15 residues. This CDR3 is CASSASTGRGNTIYF. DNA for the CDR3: TGCGCCAGCAGCGCTTCGACAGGGAGGGGAAACACCATATATTTT. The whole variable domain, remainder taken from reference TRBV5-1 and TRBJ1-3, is KAGVTQTPRYLIKTRGQQVTLSCSPISGHRSVSWYQQTPGQGLQFLFEYFSETQRNKGNFPGRFSGRQFSNSRSEMNVSTLELGDSALYLCASSASTGRGNTIYFGEGSWLTVV.

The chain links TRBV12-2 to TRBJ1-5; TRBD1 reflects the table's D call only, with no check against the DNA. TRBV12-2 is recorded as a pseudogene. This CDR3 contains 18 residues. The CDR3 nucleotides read TGTGCAAGTCGCTTAGCGTGGGACAGGGTTGGCGGCAATCAGCCCCAGCATTTT. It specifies CASRLAWDRVGGNQPQHF.

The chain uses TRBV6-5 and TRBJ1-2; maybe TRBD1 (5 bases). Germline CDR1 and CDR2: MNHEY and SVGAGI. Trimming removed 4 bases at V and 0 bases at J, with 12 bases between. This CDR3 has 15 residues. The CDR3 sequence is CASSSGRLANYGYTF. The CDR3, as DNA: TGTGCCAGCAGTTCGGGACGCTTAGCTAACTATGGCTACACCTTC.

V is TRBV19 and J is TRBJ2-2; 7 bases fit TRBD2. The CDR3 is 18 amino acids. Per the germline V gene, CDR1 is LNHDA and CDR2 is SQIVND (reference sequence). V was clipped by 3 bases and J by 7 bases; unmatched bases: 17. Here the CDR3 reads CASSIGRGLFPGGGELFF. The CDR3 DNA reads TGTGCCAGTAGTATCGGTCGGGGACTATTCCCTGGAGGCGGGGAGCTGTTTTTT.

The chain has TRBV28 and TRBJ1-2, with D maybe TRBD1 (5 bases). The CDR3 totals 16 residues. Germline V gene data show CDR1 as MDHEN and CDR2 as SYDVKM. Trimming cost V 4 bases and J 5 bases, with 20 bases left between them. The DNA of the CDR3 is TGTGCCAGCAGTTATGGGGGACCCGGTCAACGATATGGCTACACCTTC. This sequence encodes CASSYGGPGQRYGYTF.

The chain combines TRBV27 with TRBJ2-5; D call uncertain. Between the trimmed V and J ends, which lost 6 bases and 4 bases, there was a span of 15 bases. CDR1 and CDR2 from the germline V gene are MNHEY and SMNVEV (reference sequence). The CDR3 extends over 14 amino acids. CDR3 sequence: CASSPFPGSETQYF. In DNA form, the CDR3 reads TGTGCCAGCAGCCCCTTCCCTGGGTCAGAGACCCAGTACTTC.

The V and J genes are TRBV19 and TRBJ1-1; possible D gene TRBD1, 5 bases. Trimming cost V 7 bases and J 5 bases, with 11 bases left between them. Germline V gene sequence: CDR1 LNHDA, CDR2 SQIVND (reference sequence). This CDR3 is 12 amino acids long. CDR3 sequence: CASTGGRTEAFF. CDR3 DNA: TGTGCCAGTACCGGGGGGAGGACTGAAGCTTTCTTT.

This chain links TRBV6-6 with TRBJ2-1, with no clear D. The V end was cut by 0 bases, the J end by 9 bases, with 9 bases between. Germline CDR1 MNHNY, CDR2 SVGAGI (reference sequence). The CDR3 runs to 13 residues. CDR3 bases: TGTGCCAGCAGTTACTCGAGTACGGGTGAGCAGTTCTTC. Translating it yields CASSYSSTGEQFF.

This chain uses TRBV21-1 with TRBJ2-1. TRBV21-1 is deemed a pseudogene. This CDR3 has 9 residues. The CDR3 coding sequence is TGTGCCATTTACAATGAGCAGTTCTTC. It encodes CAIYNEQFF.

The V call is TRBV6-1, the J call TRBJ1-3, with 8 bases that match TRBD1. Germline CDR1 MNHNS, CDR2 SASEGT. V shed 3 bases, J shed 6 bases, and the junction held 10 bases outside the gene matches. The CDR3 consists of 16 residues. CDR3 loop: CASSDGTGKGENTIYF. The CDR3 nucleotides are TGTGCCAGCAGTGATGGGACAGGAAAGGGGGAAAACACCATATATTTT.

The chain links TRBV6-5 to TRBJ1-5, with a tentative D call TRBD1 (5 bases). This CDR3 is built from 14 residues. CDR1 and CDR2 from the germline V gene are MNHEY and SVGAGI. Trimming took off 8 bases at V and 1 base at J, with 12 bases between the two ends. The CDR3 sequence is CASHERDSNQPQHF. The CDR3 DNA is TGTGCCAGCCACGAACGGGACAGCAATCAGCCCCAGCATTTT.

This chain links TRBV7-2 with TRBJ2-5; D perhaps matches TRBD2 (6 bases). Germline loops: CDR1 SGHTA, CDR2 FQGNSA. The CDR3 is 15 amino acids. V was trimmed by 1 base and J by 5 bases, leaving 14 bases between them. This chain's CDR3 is CASSLVEGRWETQYF. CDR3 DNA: TGTGCCAGCAGCTTAGTGGAGGGACGCTGGGAGACCCAGTACTTC.

CDR3: CASREGLAVTTDTQYF. The CDR3, as DNA: TGCGCCAGCAGGGAGGGACTAGCGGTAACCACAGATACGCAGTATTTT. The chain employs TRBV5-1 and TRBJ2-3, with 11 bases aligning to TRBD2. There are 16 residues in the CDR3. V was clipped by 5 bases and J by 2 bases; unmatched bases: 7. Germline V lookup: CDR1 SGHRS, CDR2 YFSETQ. The entire variable domain, with the rest obtained from reference TRBV5-1 and TRBJ2-3, is as follows: KAGVTQTPRYLIKTRGQQVTLSCSPISGHRSVSWYQQTPGQGLQFLFEYFSETQRNKGNFPGRFSGRQFSNSRSEMNVSTLELGDSALYLCASREGLAVTTDTQYFGPGTRLTVL.